This TCR beta chain is from a study of T cells after yellow fever vaccination. Points on this clonotype: Its antigen is not known.

TCRdb reprocessed the 5' RACE reads with MiXCR, giving one entry per CDR3 protein. There are approximately 340,000 distinct CDR3 sequences in the sample; 8.5% to 10% occur only once, and approximately 18% lies in the top ten. General study results and limits: Reappearance after the booster was seen for most primary-vaccination clones, at roughly 96% CD4 and 70% to 90% CD8.

CDR1 and CDR2 from the germline V gene are SGHNT and YYREEE (reference sequence). The CDR3 spans 16 residues. Trimming shortened V by 0 bases and J by 8 bases, and 18 bases separated the two germline ends. The chain recombines TRBV5-4 with TRBJ2-1, with D possibly being TRBD1 (5 bases). The sequence was collected from a man aged 18 to 30 who received the YFV17D yellow fever vaccine. The input for sequencing was PBMCs, taken on the day of the first yellow fever vaccination. CDR3 bases: TGTGCCAGCAGCTTGGGAGGCGGACAAAGGCGATATGAGCAGTTCTTC. As protein: CASSLGGGQRRYEQFF.